These T cell receptor beta chains were read from a single sample in a study of graft-versus-host responses after intestinal transplantation. These receptors have no identified antigens. TCRdb's copy holds only in-frame clones and misses some; the assay was immunoSEQ multiplex PCR. The profile shows roughly 100,000 clones, approximately 90% of them singletons. Sample: unstimulated CD8+ T cells sorted from spleen or lymph node cells, taken before transplant. The receptor set was obtained from a human donor who was the organ donor for an intestinal transplant. Both conserved end residues are part of each CDR3. The order of the fields is V gene, clone size, D gene, J gene, CDR3 protein, CDR3 DNA. A D gene is named only where the DNA matches it firmly. A row's size may be missing; if present it is once, few, many or a size class.

TRBV11-3	-	-	TRBJ1-1	CASSFTSQGHTEAFF	TGTGCCAGCAGCTTCACTAGCCAGGGACACACTGAAGCTTTCTTT
TRBV7-9	-	-	TRBJ2-5	CASSLPYVETQYF	TGTGCCAGCAGCCTCCCCTATGTCGAGACCCAGTACTTC
TRBV4-1	-	TRBD2	TRBJ2-7	CASSQLAGAPYEQYF	TGCGCCAGCAGCCAGCTAGCGGGGGCCCCCTACGAGCAGTACTTC
TRBV9	-	-	TRBJ1-3	CASSVAVGGSGNTIYF	TGTGCCAGCAGCGTAGCTGTCGGGGGCTCTGGAAACACCATATATTTT
TRBV5-4	-	TRBD2	TRBJ2-5	CASSLGSGGLRETQYF	TGTGCCAGCAGCTTGGGTAGCGGGGGCTTAAGAGAGACCCAGTACTTC
TRBV28	-	TRBD2	TRBJ2-5	CASSFSLGTSATIRETQYF	TGTGCCAGCAGTTTCTCCCTTGGGACTAGCGCGACGATAAGGGAGACCCAGTACTTC
TRBV5-5	-	TRBD1	TRBJ2-1	CASSGPGTGSPRAQFF	TGTGCCAGCAGCGGTCCCGGGACAGGGAGCCCGAGGGCGCAGTTCTTC
TRBV7-9	-	TRBD1	TRBJ2-7	CASSLGTATYEQYF	TGTGCCAGCAGCTTGGGGACAGCCACCTACGAGCAGTACTTC
TRBV5-4	-	-	TRBJ1-2	CASSLGRERQTHGYTF	TGTGCCAGCAGCTTGGGTCGGGAGAGACAAACACACGGCTACACCTTC
TRBV2	-	-	TRBJ2-2	CASSEAGGHTGELFF	TGTGCCAGCAGTGAAGCGGGGGGACACACCGGGGAGCTGTTTTTT
TRBV11-2	once	TRBD1	TRBJ2-7	CASSLDRTGRSGQYF	TGTGCCAGCAGCTTAGATAGGACAGGGCGAAGTGGGCAGTACTTC
TRBV28	-	-	TRBJ2-7	CASRGLQAPGPYEQYF	TGTGCCAGCAGAGGACTACAGGCGCCGGGGCCTTACGAGCAGTACTTC
TRBV4-1	few	-	TRBJ2-1	CASSQERVSPYNEQFF	TGCGCCAGCAGCCAAGAGAGGGTTTCACCATACAATGAGCAGTTCTTC
TRBV28	few	TRBD1	TRBJ1-5	CASSLRTGLNQPQHF	TGTGCCAGCAGCTTACGGACAGGGCTAAATCAGCCCCAGCATTTT
TRBV30	-	-	TRBJ2-7	CAWSGGRTHPYEQYF	TGTGCCTGGAGCGGTGGGAGGACTCATCCCTACGAGCAGTACTTC
TRBV9	once	-	TRBJ2-1	CASRSTSTNEQFF	TGTGCCAGCAGATCGACTAGTACTAATGAGCAGTTCTTC
TRBV25-1	-	-	TRBJ1-6	CASSESSYPVGALHF	TGTGCCAGCAGTGAATCCAGTTATCCCGTAGGGGCCCTCCACTTT
TRBV5-1	-	TRBD2	TRBJ2-1	CASSLDWTSGSRQFF	TGCGCCAGCAGCTTGGATTGGACTAGCGGGAGCCGGCAGTTCTTC
TRBV5-1	-	TRBD1	TRBJ2-1	CASSLSGTDSHEQFF	TGCGCCAGCAGCTTGTCGGGGACAGATTCCCATGAGCAGTTCTTC
TRBV2	once	-	TRBJ2-7	CASNLQGPYEQYF	TGTGCCAGCAATCTCCAGGGTCCTTACGAGCAGTACTTC
TRBV15	-	TRBD1	TRBJ1-2	CATSRDPYDRAATNGYTF	TGTGCCACCAGCAGAGATCCTTACGACAGGGCGGCCACCAATGGCTACACCTTC
TRBV7-9	-	-	TRBJ1-3	CASSPPHGTSYGNTIYF	TGTGCCAGCAGCCCGCCCCACGGGACTTCATATGGAAACACCATATATTTT
TRBV5-1	once	TRBD1	TRBJ2-1	CASSQPGILGGDEQFF	TGCGCCAGCAGCCAGCCTGGGATCCTAGGGGGCGATGAGCAGTTCTTC
TRBV28	-	TRBD1	TRBJ1-1	CASARPQGAGVPTEAFF	TGTGCCAGTGCTCGACCGCAGGGGGCCGGGGTTCCCACTGAAGCTTTCTTT
TRBV28	once	-	TRBJ2-1	CASTPRGPYNEQFF	TGTGCCAGCACCCCACGGGGTCCTTACAATGAGCAGTTCTTC
TRBV6-4	-	-	TRBJ2-7	CASKSGHSYEQYF	TGTGCCAGCAAGAGCGGGCACTCCTACGAGCAGTACTTC
TRBV28	-	-	TRBJ1-2	CASSLAIPPSYGYTF	TGTGCCAGCAGTTTGGCAATCCCCCCCAGCTATGGCTACACCTTC
TRBV28	-	TRBD2	TRBJ2-1	CASSLYFYLNPGLAGEVGSNEQFF	TGTGCCAGCAGTTTATATTTCTATCTAAATCCGGGACTAGCGGGAGAGGTAGGATCTAATGAGCAGTTCTTC
TRBV5-1	-	-	TRBJ2-7	CASSLSSRPNEQYF	TGCGCCAGCAGCTTGAGTAGCCGGCCTAACGAGCAGTACTTC
TRBV13	-	-	TRBJ2-3	CASSLTGASTDTQYF	TGTGCCAGCAGCTTAACGGGAGCTAGCACAGATACGCAGTATTTT
TRBV9	-	-	TRBJ1-2	CASREIRNYGYTF	TGTGCCAGCAGGGAAATCAGGAACTATGGCTACACCTTC
TRBV6-5	-	TRBD1	TRBJ2-7	CASSYSWDRIYEQYF	TGTGCCAGCAGTTACTCCTGGGACAGGATCTACGAGCAGTACTTC
TRBV6-4	-	-	TRBJ1-4	CASRANPTGKLFF	TGTGCCAGCAGGGCGAACCCGACGGGAAAACTGTTTTTT
TRBV14	-	-	TRBJ2-2	CASSHLFPGELFF	TGTGCCAGCAGCCACCTATTTCCCGGGGAGCTGTTTTTT
TRBV29-1	few	TRBD1	TRBJ1-2	CSVDWGTGSRYGYTF	TGCAGCGTTGATTGGGGGACAGGGTCTCGGTATGGCTACACCTTC
TRBV5-5	-	TRBD1	TRBJ1-1	CASSWTGLNTEAFF	TGTGCCAGCAGCTGGACAGGGCTGAACACTGAAGCTTTCTTT
TRBV9	-	-	TRBJ1-1	CASSVGGRNTEAFF	TGTGCCAGCAGCGTCGGGGGGAGGAACACTGAAGCTTTCTTT
TRBV29-1	few	TRBD1	TRBJ1-1	CSVGTGVTEAFF	TGCAGCGTTGGGACAGGGGTCACTGAAGCTTTCTTT
TRBV7-8	-	TRBD1	TRBJ2-7	CASSFWTGKYEQYF	TGTGCCAGCAGCTTCTGGACAGGGAAGTACGAGCAGTACTTC
TRBV5-8	-	TRBD1	TRBJ1-1	CASSSENRGSWAEAFF	TGTGCCAGCAGCTCCGAGAACAGGGGATCCTGGGCTGAAGCTTTCTTT
TRBV15	-	-	TRBJ1-3	CATSNLASGNTIYF	TGTGCCACCAGCAATCTAGCCTCTGGAAACACCATATATTTT
TRBV19	-	-	TRBJ1-1	CASSLSREAFF	TGTGCCAGTAGTCTGTCCAGGGAAGCTTTCTTT
TRBV5-1	once	-	TRBJ1-1	CASSKGYDTEAFF	TGCGCCAGCAGCAAGGGGTATGACACTGAAGCTTTCTTT
TRBV7-9	-	TRBD1	TRBJ1-2	CASSFRDRDGYTF	TGTGCCAGCAGCTTCCGGGACAGGGATGGCTACACCTTC
TRBV7-3	-	TRBD1	TRBJ1-1	CASSLNGFWTGGDTEAFF	TGTGCCAGCAGCTTAAATGGGTTTTGGACAGGGGGAGACACTGAAGCTTTCTTT
TRBV28	-	TRBD2	TRBJ2-1	CASRPTSGSPPYNEQFF	TGTGCCAGCAGACCCACTAGCGGGAGTCCACCCTACAATGAGCAGTTCTTC
TRBV5-1	-	TRBD2	TRBJ2-3	CASSLALADRSTDTQYF	TGCGCCAGCAGCTTGGCTCTAGCGGATAGAAGCACAGATACGCAGTATTTT
TRBV7-3	-	TRBD2	TRBJ2-3	CASSFSGGEGDTQYF	TGTGCCAGCAGCTTTAGCGGGGGGGAGGGAGATACGCAGTATTTT
TRBV7-6	-	TRBD2	TRBJ2-1	CASSSSGVNEQFF	TGTGCCAGCAGCTCTAGCGGAGTCAATGAGCAGTTCTTC
TRBV2	-	TRBD2	TRBJ2-3	CASSGLAGLPSTDTQYF	TGTGCCAGCAGCGGACTAGCGGGACTCCCTAGCACAGATACGCAGTATTTT